Presented here are 6 T cell receptor beta chains from one specimen sequenced in a study of T-cell reconstitution after alpha-beta-depleted transplantation in children (dated by TCRdb to the mid-2010s). Library generation was performed with PCR. This sample was sequenced with an Illumina HiSeq 2500. TCR library preparation used molecular barcoding, with unique molecular identifiers applied to normalize quantification of the TCRbeta repertoire. TCRdb reanalyzed the raw reads on its own, using fastp at Q25 for trimming and MiXCR for clone calling, and kept in-frame beta chains. Rows are combined by CDR3 protein, so each entry shows the most common genes and DNA. The sample table contains 330,000 or so distinct CDR3 sequences; only one count was recorded for about a tenth of them. Under 3% of the sample rests with the top ten. This specimen was PBMCs from the stem cell graft donor, taken from the stem cell graft. Receptors were obtained from a human donor who donated a stem cell graft to a child with acute lymphoblastic leukemia.

This clonotype came up a few times. This chain uses TRBV6-5 with TRBJ2-4; D possibly corresponds to TRBD1 (6 bases). The germline V and J ends were trimmed by 2 bases and 2 bases, with 10 bases remaining between them. The CDR3 length is 15 residues. Per the germline V gene, CDR1 is MNHEY and CDR2 is SVGAGI. CDR3: CASSYGQRTKNIQYF. The CDR3 DNA reads as TGTGCCAGCAGTTACGGACAGCGAACCAAAAACATTCAGTACTTC.

This clonotype was seen a few times. The J gene is TRBJ2-7, the V gene TRBV27; D gene unclear. The V end was cut by 8 bases, the J end by 3 bases, with 14 bases between. The V gene's germline CDR1 is MNHEY and CDR2 SMNVEV (reference sequence). The CDR3 has 13 amino acids. CDR3 coding DNA: TGTGCCAGCGCCGAACTGGATAACTACGAGCAGTACTTC. It specifies CASAELDNYEQYF.

A few counts support this clonotype. The chain joins TRBV12-3 or TRBV12-4 to TRBJ2-3; D gene unclear. This CDR3 is 12 amino acids long. V was clipped by 5 bases and J by 3 bases, with 6 bases between them. CDR3 region: CASSRITDTQYF. The DNA for the CDR3 is TGTGCCAGCAGTCGAATTACAGATACGCAGTATTTT.

CDR3 sequence reads: CASSTRGPVSTDTQYF. CDR3 nucleotide sequence: TGCGCCAGCAGCACCCGGGGTCCGGTCAGCACAGATACGCAGTATTTT. The chain combines TRBV5-1 with TRBJ2-3; D is possibly TRBD2 (5 bases). Trimming stripped 4 bases from V and 0 bases from J, with 15 bases between. CDR1 is SGHRS, CDR2 YFSETQ, per germline. The CDR3 runs to 16 residues.

This clonotype was picked up a small number of times. The V gene is TRBV5-6, the J gene TRBJ2-1, with 11 bases identical to TRBD2. Trimming cost V 7 bases and J 3 bases; bases outside gene matches: 15. The CDR3 is 18 amino acids. The germline V gene encodes CDR1 SGHDT and CDR2 YYEEEE. DNA of the CDR3: TGTGCCAGCTTATACTCGCTAGCGGGAGGCCCGAACTACAATGAGCAGTTCTTC. This translates into CASLYSLAGGPNYNEQFF.

This clonotype was recorded many times. V is TRBV29-1 and J is TRBJ2-1, with D unclear. Germline CDR1 SQVTM, CDR2 ANQGSEA. Trimming took 4 bases from V and 0 from J, leaving 7 bases between them. This CDR3 region has 13 residues. The CDR3 DNA reads TGCAGCGTTGTGAGTGGCTCCTACAATGAGCAGTTCTTC. Amino acid sequence: CSVVSGSYNEQFF.